These 25 T cell receptor beta chains share one sample of origin, sequenced in a study of shared clonotypes between healthy human individuals. The table came from immunoSEQ multiplex PCR; TCRdb's copy has only in-frame clones and leaves some out. The sample includes 1,100,000 or so clones, about four fifths seen only once; the top ten take 0.52%. The sequencing input was memory CD4+ T cells from PBMCs. Subset reported: CD45RA-negative fraction. These receptors came from a man younger than 30 in good health. Some clones in this sample may be carry-over from other donors' samples.

The V and J genes are TRBV5-8 and TRBJ2-3, with D perhaps assigned TRBD1 or TRBD2 (5 bases each). The CDR3 is made up of 14 amino acids. From germline, CDR1 is SGHTS and CDR2 YDEGEE. Trimming took off 5 bases at V and 4 bases at J, with 14 bases between the two ends. CDR3 residues: CASRIPGSADTQYF. The CDR3, as DNA: TGTGCCAGCAGGATACCAGGGAGCGCAGATACGCAGTATTTT.

About this clone: Other nucleotide sequences in the sample specify the same CDR3. The rearrangement uses TRBV5-6 and TRBJ1-1; D is uncertain. The CDR3 is 13 amino acids. Per the germline V gene, CDR1 is SGHDT and CDR2 is YYEEEE. Trimming left V 1 base short and J 2 bases short, with 6 bases between. CDR3 coding DNA: TGTGCCAGCAGCTTGCGCGTAAACACTGAAGCTTTCTTT. Its translation: CASSLRVNTEAFF.

On this clone: At the DNA level, this CDR3 is encoded by other sequences in the same sample as well. This rearrangement joins TRBV18 to TRBJ1-4, with 7 bases lining up with TRBD1. This CDR3 has 14 residues. Germline loops: CDR1 KGHSH, CDR2 LQKENI. J lost 3 bases, V lost 2 bases, and 0 bases had no gene match. The CDR3, as DNA: TGTGCCAGCTCACCAGGGACAGCTAATGAAAAACTGTTTTTT. It specifies CASSPGTANEKLFF.

The chain couples TRBV7-8 to TRBJ2-7; 12 positions match TRBD1. The germline CDR1 and CDR2 sequences are SGHVS and FQNEAQ. The V gene end was trimmed by 9 bases and the J gene end by 10 bases; junction bases not matched to a gene: 4. CDR3 size: 11 residues. The CDR3 here is CASEGQGAQYF. In nucleotides, the CDR3 is TGTGCCAGTGAGGGACAGGGGGCCCAGTACTTC.

V and J are TRBV6-5 and TRBJ1-1, with no clear D. The CDR3 runs to 14 residues. Germline V CDR1 and CDR2: MNHEY, SVGAGI. Trimming stripped 1 base from V and 0 bases from J, with 6 bases between. The CDR3, as DNA: TGTGCCAGCAGTTACTGGGGAGTGAACACTGAAGCTTTCTTT. This translates into CASSYWGVNTEAFF.

The gene calls are TRBV11-1 and TRBJ2-3, with a possible D match to TRBD2 (5 bases). The ends were cut back, 1 base at V and 7 bases at J, with 18 bases in the middle. Germline V gene sequence: CDR1 SGHAT, CDR2 FQDESV (reference sequence). The CDR3 has 16 residues. This chain's CDR3 is CASSLGRFGPAYTQYF. In nucleotides, the CDR3 is TGTGCCAGCAGCTTAGGGAGGTTCGGTCCCGCCTATACGCAGTATTTT.

J is TRBJ2-7 and V is TRBV28; D assignment may be TRBD1 or TRBD2 (5 bases each). Germline lookup yields CDR1 MDHEN and CDR2 SYDVKM. This CDR3 region has 14 residues. V shed 6 bases and J shed 5 bases, with 17 bases lying between them. Here the CDR3 reads CASSIIGASHEQYF. CDR3 in DNA: TGTGCCAGCAGCATTATCGGGGCGTCTCACGAGCAGTACTTC.

The DNA for the CDR3 is TGTGCCAGCAGCTTTTATACTGGAAACACCATATATTTT. Amino acids: CASSFYTGNTIYF. The chain employs TRBV11-2 and TRBJ1-3; D gene ambiguous. Germline CDR1 is SGHAT and CDR2 is FQNNGV. The CDR3 covers 13 residues. V gave up 3 bases and J gave up 2 bases, with 5 bases separating them. Complete variable domain (other parts from reference TRBV11-2 and TRBJ1-3): EAGVAQSPRYKIIEKRQSVAFWCNPISGHATLYWYQQILGQGPKLLIQFQNNGVVDDSQLPKDRFSAERLKGVDSTLKIQPAKLEDSAVYLCASSFYTGNTIYFGEGSWLTVV.

The rearrangement links TRBV28 to TRBJ1-1; maybe TRBD1 (6 bases). The ends were cut back, 2 bases at V and 4 bases at J, with 14 bases in the middle. The CDR3 loop spans 15 amino acids. Germline loops: CDR1 MDHEN, CDR2 SYDVKM. CDR3 nucleotide sequence: TGTGCCAGCAGTTTAGGGGGTAGGGGGGGCACTGAAGCTTTCTTT. It yields the protein CASSLGGRGGTEAFF.

In this sample, this clone turned up once. This rearrangement joins TRBV21-1 to TRBJ2-4; the table's D call TRBD2 went unverified against the DNA. TRBV21-1 constitutes a pseudogene. This CDR3 region has 16 residues. CDR3 region: CASSKGEGIAKNIQYF. CDR3 bases: TGTGCCAGCAGCAAAGGGGAGGGGATAGCCAAAAACATTCAGTACTTC.

The chain employs TRBV19 and TRBJ1-5; 11 bases are a match to TRBD1. The J segment lost 7 bases and the V segment lost 4 bases, leaving 9 bases of the junction unmatched. The CDR3 spans 16 residues. From germline, CDR1 is LNHDA and CDR2 SQIVND (reference sequence). The CDR3 loop is CASSTLEGQGGQPQHF. The DNA for the CDR3 is TGTGCCAGTAGTACCCTAGAGGGACAGGGGGGCCAGCCCCAGCATTTT.

J is TRBJ1-1 and V is TRBV28; no reliable D call. Trimming left V 4 bases short and J 10 bases short, with 10 bases between. The V gene's germline CDR1 is MDHEN and CDR2 SYDVKM. The CDR3 is made up of 11 amino acids. The CDR3 DNA reads as TGTGCCAGCAGTTCCTTGGCTGGAGCTTTCTTT. Amino acids: CASSSLAGAFF. The full variable domain, rest sourced from reference TRBV28 and TRBJ1-1, is DVKVTQSSRYLVKRTGEKVFLECVQDMDHENMFWYRQDPGLGLRLIYFSYDVKMKEKGDIPEGYSVSREKKERFSLILESASTNQTSMYLCASSSLAGAFFGQGTRLTVV.

The chain links TRBV28 to TRBJ2-1; 13 bases match TRBD2. Germline V CDR1 and CDR2: MDHEN, SYDVKM. Trimming removed 5 bases from V and 6 bases from J; junction bases left unmatched: 4. The CDR3 extends over 15 amino acids. CDR3 sequence reads: CASSGTSGRVNEQFF. CDR3 sequence (DNA): TGTGCCAGCAGTGGAACTAGCGGGAGGGTCAATGAGCAGTTCTTC.

The J gene is TRBJ2-3, the V gene TRBV29-1; D not resolved. Deletions cut 6 bases from V and 2 bases from J, with 9 bases between. This CDR3 contains 12 residues. Looked up from germline, CDR1 is SQVTM and CDR2 is ANQGSEA. In DNA, the CDR3 is TGCAGCGTGGCGGATACCACAGATACGCAGTATTTT. Its translation is CSVADTTDTQYF.

The chain employs TRBV18 and TRBJ1-1, with D maybe TRBD1 (5 bases). The CDR3 contains 18 residues. The V and J ends lost 1 base and 1 base respectively, with 19 bases between them. Germline V lookup: CDR1 KGHSH, CDR2 LQKENI. In nucleotides, the CDR3 is TGTGCCAGCTCACCACGAAAACCCTCAACAGGAGAGAACACTGAAGCTTTCTTT. Translating gives CASSPRKPSTGENTEAFF.

The rearrangement links TRBV7-2 to TRBJ2-1, with TRBD2 matching over 13 bases. CDR1 and CDR2 from the germline V gene are SGHTA and FQGNSA. The length of the CDR3 is 14 residues. J was trimmed by 12 bases and V by 4 bases; bases with no gene match: 6. The CDR3 bases are TGTGCCAGCAGCTCCACTAGCGGGAGGGGGGCGCAGTTCTTC. Its translation is CASSSTSGRGAQFF.

The chain employs TRBV28 and TRBJ1-2, with D unresolved. The CDR3 is made up of 12 amino acids. Germline V gene data show CDR1 as MDHEN and CDR2 as SYDVKM. V was cut by 8 bases and J by 2 bases, with 9 bases left in between. The CDR3 bases are TGTGCCAGCCAGACTCAGAACTATGGCTACACCTTC. Translating gives CASQTQNYGYTF.

V is TRBV7-2 and J is TRBJ1-2; no reliable D call. V was pared by 5 bases and J by 6 bases, with 25 bases between. The CDR3 runs to 17 residues. CDR1 SGHTA and CDR2 FQGNSA come from the germline V gene. In nucleotides, the CDR3 is TGTGCCAGCAGCCGTTCCCCGAGGGCAGCCGAGGGCCATGGCTACACCTTC. Protein: CASSRSPRAAEGHGYTF.

The V call is TRBV28, the J call TRBJ1-1, with TRBD1 matching 11 bases. The CDR3 runs to 13 residues. The trim removed 8 bases at V and 7 bases at J, leaving 6 bases unmatched. In germline, CDR1 is MDHEN, CDR2 SYDVKM. The CDR3 DNA is TGTGCCAGCGTCGGACAGGGGGCAGGTGAAGCTTTCTTT. Translating it yields CASVGQGAGEAFF.

This chain joins TRBV5-1 and TRBJ2-1, with 10 bases identical to TRBD2. Germline V gene data show CDR1 as SGHRS and CDR2 as YFSETQ. The V gene end was trimmed by 4 bases and the J gene end by 7 bases; junction bases not matched to a gene: 11. The CDR3 is 16 amino acids. CDR3 in amino acids: CASSAGLAVVGNEQFF. CDR3 in DNA: TGCGCCAGCAGCGCCGGACTAGCGGTAGTAGGAAATGAGCAGTTCTTC.

The chain is built from TRBV19 and TRBJ1-1; D is unresolved. V lost 10 bases and J 3 bases, leaving 21 bases between the germline ends. The CDR3 totals 15 residues. Germline V gene data show CDR1 as LNHDA and CDR2 as SQIVND (reference sequence). The CDR3 DNA sequence: TGTGCCACCCTAGGGCGGACGAGGCCTTACACTGAAGCTTTCTTT. This gives the protein CATLGRTRPYTEAFF.

The rearrangement uses TRBV10-2 and TRBJ2-6; weak D call: TRBD2 (7 bases). Germline CDR1 WSHSY, CDR2 SAAADI. This CDR3 comprises 17 residues. The germline V and J ends were trimmed by 0 bases and 0 bases, with 9 bases remaining between them. The CDR3 sequence: CASSESRGGSGANVLTF. The DNA for the CDR3 is TGCGCCAGCAGTGAGTCAAGGGGGGGCTCTGGGGCCAACGTCCTGACTTTC.

The chain carries TRBV28 and TRBJ2-7, with D perhaps TRBD2 (6 bases). CDR3 length equals 17 residues. CDR1 and CDR2 from the germline V gene are MDHEN and SYDVKM. Trimming took 3 bases from V and 3 from J, leaving 21 bases between them. The DNA of the CDR3 is TGTGCCAGCAGTTTGGGAGGCGTGGGTAAAGGGGTCTACGAGCAGTACTTC. It translates to CASSLGGVGKGVYEQYF.

Remarks on this clone: A read error may explain this, as a much larger clone is one base away. This sample includes further DNA sequences coding for the same CDR3. The chain employs TRBV28 and TRBJ1-2; D might be TRBD1 (5 bases). V dropped 3 bases and J dropped 5 bases, with 7 bases sitting between them. Germline V CDR1 and CDR2: MDHEN, SYDVKM. This CDR3 contains 12 residues. CDR3 sequence (DNA): TGTGCCAGCAGTTTGGGGGGGTATGGCTACACCTTC. Its translation: CASSLGGYGYTF.

The chain links TRBV11-2 to TRBJ2-5; D may be TRBD1 (6 bases). The CDR3 is 14 amino acids. Germline CDR1 SGHAT, CDR2 FQNNGV. V lost 1 base and J 5 bases, leaving 11 bases between the germline ends. CDR3 region: CASSLGPTGETQYF. CDR3 nucleotides: TGTGCCAGCAGCTTAGGGCCCACAGGGGAGACCCAGTACTTC.